This TCR beta chain was identified in a study of brain T cells in children with intractable seizures. Overall study results and limits: Pre-surgery blood may have been undersampled, hiding some clones.

With respect to this clone: Its antigen remains unknown.

Assay: immunoSEQ multiplex PCR; the TCRdb copy retains only in-frame clones and omits some. The sample contains 55,000 to 80,000 clones, about 96% of which appear only once. Sequencing was limited to surgery cases with top T cell transcript signatures in brain tissue. V shed 0 bases, J shed 6 bases, and the junction held 8 bases outside the gene matches. The V gene's germline CDR1 is SGHTA and CDR2 FQGNSA. There are 15 residues in the CDR3. The source is a boy under two years old with focal cortical dysplasia and intractable seizures. The sample in question was peripheral blood, obtained at surgery. The rearrangement uses TRBV7-2 and TRBJ2-7, with 7 nucleotides matching TRBD1. The CDR3, as DNA: TGTGCCAGCAGCTTAGCGGGAAGGGGGCTAGGCGAGCAGTACTTC. Protein: CASSLAGRGLGEQYF. Looking up the rest from reference TRBV7-2 and TRBJ2-7 gives the full variable domain: GAGVSQSPSNKVTEKGKDVELRCDPISGHTALYWYRQSLGQGLEFLIYFQGNSAPDKSGLPSDRFSAERTGGSVSTLTIQRTQQEDSAVYLCASSLAGRGLGEQYFGPGTRLTVT.